This TCR beta chain was captured by sequencing in a study of shared clonotypes between healthy human individuals. Study-level points and caveats: Of the naive CD4 clonotypes, approximately 5% were shared across a handful of donors.

The assay was immunoSEQ multiplex PCR, and TCRdb's table has in-frame clones only and misses some. The sample consists of fewer than 1.6 million clones, 98% to 99% of them appearing once. With respect to this clone: What it binds is not known.

Sequencing was performed on naive CD4+ T cells sorted from blood. Stated subset: CD45RA+ positively selected. This sequence was found in a man aged 25 to 40 in good health.

In DNA form, the CDR3 reads TGCAGCGGCAGGGGGGTTGAGCAGTTCTTC. Its translation is CSGRGVEQFF. The genes are TRBV29-1 and TRBJ2-1; tentative D call: TRBD1 (7 bases). V shed 7 bases and J shed 9 bases, with 10 bases lying between them. Germline-derived CDR1 and CDR2 are SQVTM and ANQGSEA. This CDR3 region has 10 residues.